The clone carrying this TCR beta chain has just one count. The antigen remains unidentified. The data derive from a study of tumor-infiltrating lymphocytes in localized non-small cell lung cancer. Across the whole study: Several tumor histologies, both smoking statuses, and some post-neoadjuvant chemotherapy samples were included. Resected tumor was paired with non-adjacent uninvolved lung from the same patient. Broader study findings: TCR sequencing covered a subset of patients with enough tissue. Different pieces of the same tissue went to different assays, confounding technical variation with intratumor heterogeneity.

TCRdb's copy holds only in-frame clones and misses some; the assay was immunoSEQ multiplex PCR. The sample includes tens of thousands of clones, roughly 63% of them seen just once. The germline V and J ends were trimmed by 3 bases and 1 base, with 15 bases remaining between them. The CDR3 runs 16 residues. From germline, CDR1 is KGHSH and CDR2 LQKENI. The V and J genes are TRBV18 and TRBJ1-1; no firm D call. This clonotype was obtained from a human donor with non-small cell lung cancer. The material sequenced was lung tumor tissue. The CDR3 reads CASSPSVGRKNTEAFF. The CDR3 DNA reads TGTGCCAGCTCACCGAGCGTTGGCAGAAAGAACACTGAAGCTTTCTTT.